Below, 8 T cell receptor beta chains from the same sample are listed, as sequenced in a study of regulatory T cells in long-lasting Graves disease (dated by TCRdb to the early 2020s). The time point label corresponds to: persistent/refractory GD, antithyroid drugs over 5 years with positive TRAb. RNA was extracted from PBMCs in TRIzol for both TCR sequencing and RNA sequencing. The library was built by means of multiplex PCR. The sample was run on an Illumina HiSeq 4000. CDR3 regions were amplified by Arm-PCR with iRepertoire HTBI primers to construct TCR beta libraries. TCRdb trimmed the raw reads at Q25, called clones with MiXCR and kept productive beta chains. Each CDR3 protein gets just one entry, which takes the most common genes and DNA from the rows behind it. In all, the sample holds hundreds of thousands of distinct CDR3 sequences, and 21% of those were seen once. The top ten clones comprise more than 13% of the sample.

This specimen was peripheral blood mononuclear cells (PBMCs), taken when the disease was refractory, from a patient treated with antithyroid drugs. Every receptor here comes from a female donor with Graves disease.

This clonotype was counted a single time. The CDR3 sequence: CASSQVAGLSAYNEQFF. The CDR3 region has the DNA TGTGCCAGCAGCCAAGTTGCGGGGCTGAGCGCCTACAATGAGCAGTTCTTC. V is TRBV3-1 and J is TRBJ2-5; tentative D call: TRBD2 (6 bases). The tail of the sequence fits TRBJ2-1 better, so the J call may be wrong. The CDR3 runs 17 residues. Germline assignment: CDR1 LGHDT and CDR2 YNNKEL (reference sequence).

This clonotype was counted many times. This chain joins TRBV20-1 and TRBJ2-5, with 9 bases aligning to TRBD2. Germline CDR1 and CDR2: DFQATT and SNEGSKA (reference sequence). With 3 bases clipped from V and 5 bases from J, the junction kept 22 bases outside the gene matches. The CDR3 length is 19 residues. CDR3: CSASLFSRAGGRAWETQYF. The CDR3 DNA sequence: TGCAGTGCTAGCCTTTTCAGCCGAGCGGGCGGGAGGGCCTGGGAGACCCAGTACTTC.

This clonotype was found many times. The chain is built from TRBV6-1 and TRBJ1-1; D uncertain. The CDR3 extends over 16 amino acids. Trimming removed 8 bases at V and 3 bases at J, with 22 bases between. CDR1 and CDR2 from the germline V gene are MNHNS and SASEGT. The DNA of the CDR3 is TGTGCCAGCCTACCTAGGGCACACTACATATACACTGAAGCTTTCTTT. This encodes CASLPRAHYIYTEAFF.

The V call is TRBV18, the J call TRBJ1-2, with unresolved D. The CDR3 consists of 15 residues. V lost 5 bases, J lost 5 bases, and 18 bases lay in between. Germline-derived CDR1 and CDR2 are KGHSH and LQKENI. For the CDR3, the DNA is TGTGCCAGCTCATCTACTTGGACTGCGGAATATGGCTACACCTTC. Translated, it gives CASSSTWTAEYGYTF.

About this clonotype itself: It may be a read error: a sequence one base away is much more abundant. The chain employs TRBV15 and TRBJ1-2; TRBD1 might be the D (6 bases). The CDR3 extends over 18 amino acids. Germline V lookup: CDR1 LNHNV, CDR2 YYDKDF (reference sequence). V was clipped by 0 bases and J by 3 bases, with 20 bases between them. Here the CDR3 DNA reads TGTGCCACCAGCAGAGACCCCCGGCGGGGGGCGGGGGACTATGGCTACACCTTC. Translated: CATSRDPRRGAGDYGYTF.

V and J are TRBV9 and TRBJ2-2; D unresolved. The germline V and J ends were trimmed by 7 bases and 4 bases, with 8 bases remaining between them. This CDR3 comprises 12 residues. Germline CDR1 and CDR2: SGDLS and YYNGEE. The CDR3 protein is CASGDGTGELFF. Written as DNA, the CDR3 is TGTGCCAGCGGAGATGGCACCGGGGAGCTGTTTTTT.

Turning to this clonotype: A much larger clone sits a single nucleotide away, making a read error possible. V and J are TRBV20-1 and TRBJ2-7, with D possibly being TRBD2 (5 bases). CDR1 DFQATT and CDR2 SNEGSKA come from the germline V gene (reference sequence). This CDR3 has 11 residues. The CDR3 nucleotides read TGCAGTGCTCACGCGGGTTACGGGCAGTACTTC. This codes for CSAHAGYGQYF.

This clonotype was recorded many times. The CDR3 loop reads CASSSGQGGEAFF. In DNA, the CDR3 is TGTGCCAGCTCATCCGGACAGGGCGGTGAAGCTTTCTTT. The chain has TRBV18 and TRBJ1-1; 8 positions agree with TRBD1. The CDR3 has 13 amino acids. Germline V gene data show CDR1 as KGHSH and CDR2 as LQKENI. With 5 bases clipped from V and 7 bases from J, the junction kept 6 bases outside the gene matches.